This paragraph reports one TCR beta chain. Its target is not known. This specimen belongs to a study of memory CD4+ T cells and cytomegalovirus serostatus. Study as a whole: Healthy Belgian adult donors included roughly ten CMV-positive and fewer than 25 CMV-negative people.

Single viable CD3+CD4+CD8-CD45RO+ cells were sorted as the memory CD4+ T cells. The repertoire was sequenced with immunoSEQ multiplex PCR; TCRdb's copy has only in-frame clones and lacks some. This sample has approximately 49,000 clones, with roughly 80% found just once. Findings and caveats of the study: The CMV-associated TCR signature appears largely within the CD4+ memory repertoire.

The TCR originated in an adult in good health and CMV-seronegative. The specimen sequenced was memory CD4+ T cells from blood.

Here the CDR3 DNA reads TGTGCCAGCAGCATGGGGGACATCGCTGGTTCACCCCTCCACTTT. Translated, it gives CASSMGDIAGSPLHF. The chain combines TRBV5-5 with TRBJ1-6, with D maybe TRBD1 (6 bases). The V gene lost 4 bases and the J gene lost 9 bases, with 17 bases spanning the gap. This CDR3 region has 15 residues. The germline V gene has CDR1 SGHKS and CDR2 YYEKEE (reference sequence). Variable domain in full (rest from reference TRBV5-5 and TRBJ1-6): DAGVTQSPTHLIKTRGQQVTLRCSPISGHKSVSWYQQVLGQGPQFIFQYYEKEERGRGNFPDRFSARQFPNYSSELNVNALLLGDSALYLCASSMGDIAGSPLHFGNGTRLTVT.